This T cell receptor beta chain was obtained from a study of CD8 T cells in Susac syndrome. The overall study: The Susac syndrome patients were therapy-naive, on corticosteroids, or on intravenous immunoglobulin alone at blood draw. Notes on the study in general: The TCR sequencing and HLA analysis in the study involved a relatively small number of individuals, as the study acknowledged. No clonal expansion appeared among CD4+ T cells in Susac patients.

A note on this clonotype: Its antigen is not identified.

An amount of RNA that ranged from about 0.45 to 1 ug was reverse transcribed with random hexamers. TCRdb independently ran MiXCR on the immunoSEQ multiplex PCR reads; one entry per CDR3 protein. This sample has about 140,000 distinct CDR3 sequences, with 95% found just once. The sequence derives from a human donor with Susac syndrome. The sequenced material came from CD4+ T cells from PBMCs.

The CDR3, as DNA: TGCAGTGCTAGAGATTTTAGGGGACTAGCGGGGACCTACGAGCAGTACTTC. This translates into CSARDFRGLAGTYEQYF. This chain connects TRBV20-1 to TRBJ2-7; 13 positions agree with TRBD2. The CDR3 is 17 residues long. The trim removed 0 bases at V and 2 bases at J, leaving 7 bases unmatched. Germline CDR1 reads DFQATT; CDR2 reads SNEGSKA (reference sequence).